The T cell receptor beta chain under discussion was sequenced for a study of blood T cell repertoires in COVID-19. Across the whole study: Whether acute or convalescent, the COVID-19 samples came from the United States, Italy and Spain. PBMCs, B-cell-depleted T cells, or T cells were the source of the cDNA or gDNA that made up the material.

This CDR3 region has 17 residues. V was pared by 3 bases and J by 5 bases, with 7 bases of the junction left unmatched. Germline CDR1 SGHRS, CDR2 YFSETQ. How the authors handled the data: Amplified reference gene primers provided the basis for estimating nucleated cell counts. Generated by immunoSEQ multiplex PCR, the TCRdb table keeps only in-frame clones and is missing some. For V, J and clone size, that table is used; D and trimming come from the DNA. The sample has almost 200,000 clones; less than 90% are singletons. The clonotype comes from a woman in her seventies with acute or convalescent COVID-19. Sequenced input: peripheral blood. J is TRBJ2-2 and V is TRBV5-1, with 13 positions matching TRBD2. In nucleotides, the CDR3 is TGCGCCAGCAGCTCCGGACTAGCGGGGGCCGCGACCGGGGAGCTGTTTTTT. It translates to CASSSGLAGAATGELFF.